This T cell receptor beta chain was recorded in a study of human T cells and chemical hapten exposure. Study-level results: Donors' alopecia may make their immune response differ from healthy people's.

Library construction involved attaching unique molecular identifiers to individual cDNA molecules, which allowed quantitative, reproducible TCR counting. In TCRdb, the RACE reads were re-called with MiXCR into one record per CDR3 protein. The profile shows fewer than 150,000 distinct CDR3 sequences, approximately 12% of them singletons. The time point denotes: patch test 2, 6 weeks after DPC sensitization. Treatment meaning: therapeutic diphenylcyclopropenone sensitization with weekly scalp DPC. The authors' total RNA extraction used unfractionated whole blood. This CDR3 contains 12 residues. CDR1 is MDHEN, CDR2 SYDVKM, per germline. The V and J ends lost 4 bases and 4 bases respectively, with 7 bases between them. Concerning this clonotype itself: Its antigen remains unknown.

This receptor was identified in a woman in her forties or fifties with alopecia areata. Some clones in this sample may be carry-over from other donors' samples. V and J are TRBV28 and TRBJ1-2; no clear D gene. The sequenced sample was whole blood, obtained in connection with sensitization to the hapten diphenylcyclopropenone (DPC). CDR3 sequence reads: CASSSPAYGYTF. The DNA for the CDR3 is TGTGCCAGCAGTTCCCCGGCCTATGGCTACACCTTC.